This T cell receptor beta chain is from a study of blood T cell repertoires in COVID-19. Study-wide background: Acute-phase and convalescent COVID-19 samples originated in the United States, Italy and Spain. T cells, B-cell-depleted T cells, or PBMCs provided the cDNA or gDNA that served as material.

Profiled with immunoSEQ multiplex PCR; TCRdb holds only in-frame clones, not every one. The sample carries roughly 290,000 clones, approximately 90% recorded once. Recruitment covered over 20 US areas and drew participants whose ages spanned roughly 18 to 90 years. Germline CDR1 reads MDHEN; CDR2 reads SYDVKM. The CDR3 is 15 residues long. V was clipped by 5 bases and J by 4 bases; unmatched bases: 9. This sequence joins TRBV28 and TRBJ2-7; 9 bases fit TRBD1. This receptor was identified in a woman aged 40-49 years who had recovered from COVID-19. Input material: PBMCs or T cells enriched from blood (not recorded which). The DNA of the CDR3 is TGTGCCAGCAGTATACCGGGACAGGGCCTTTACGAGCAGTACTTC. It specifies CASSIPGQGLYEQYF.